This T cell receptor beta chain was sequenced in a study of T cells in Graves' hyperthyroidism and ophthalmopathy. The study's findings and limits: The model foresaw ophthalmopathy a median roughly 6.5 months prior to onset.

RNA transcripts gave rise to amplified TCR beta CDR3 regions. An initial round of RT-PCR targeting the TCR CDR3 relied on the HTBI primer set. TCRdb reanalysed the multiplex PCR reads using MiXCR and keeps one entry per CDR3 protein. The sample lists about 290,000 distinct CDR3 sequences; 13% were seen once. This clonotype was counted many times. Its matching antigen is unknown. The CDR3 spans 15 residues. J was trimmed by 5 bases and V by 4 bases; bases with no gene match: 10. This sequence originates from a woman aged 25 to 39 with Graves' hyperthyroidism that later progressed to Graves' ophthalmopathy. V gene TRBV12-3 or TRBV12-4 combines with J gene TRBJ2-5; 7 bases line up with TRBD2. Sample: blood. The CDR3 is CASSSSLAVLETQYF. Written as DNA, the CDR3 is TGTGCCAGCAGTTCTTCCCTAGCGGTCCTGGAGACCCAGTACTTC.